The 13 T cell receptor beta chains below come from one sample, sequenced in a study of shared T cell receptors in the human thymus. Measured with immunoSEQ multiplex PCR; TCRdb has only the in-frame clones, and not every one. The sample carries tens of thousands of clones, 90% to 95% recorded once. The sequencing input was thymocytes. The receptors here all came from a human donor.

The gene calls are TRBV27 and TRBJ2-5; D gene uncertain. V was trimmed by 4 bases and J by 5 bases, leaving 20 bases between them. Germline loops: CDR1 MNHEY, CDR2 SMNVEV (reference sequence). The CDR3 loop spans 16 amino acids. DNA of the CDR3: TGTGCCAGCAGTTCGAAAAATAGAACCTTGGGGGAGACCCAGTACTTC. Amino acids: CASSSKNRTLGETQYF.

This sequence joins TRBV9 and TRBJ2-7; 7 nucleotides line up with TRBD1. This CDR3 is built from 13 residues. The germline V gene encodes CDR1 SGDLS and CDR2 YYNGEE. V lost 3 bases, J lost 5 bases, and 5 bases stayed unmatched. The CDR3 bases are TGTGCCAGCAGCGGTTACAGGGGACACGAGCAGTACTTC. Encoded protein: CASSGYRGHEQYF.

This chain uses TRBV6-6 with TRBJ2-2; 12 positions agree with TRBD1. The CDR3 consists of 16 residues. Germline-derived CDR1 and CDR2 are MNHNY and SVGAGI (reference sequence). J lost 8 bases, V lost 6 bases, and 10 bases had no gene match. The CDR3 nucleotides are TGTGCCAGCAGGAGCCCGGGACAGGGGGCGAGGGGGGAGCTGTTTTTT. As protein: CASRSPGQGARGELFF.

The chain has TRBV29-1 and TRBJ1-5; tentative D call: TRBD1 (6 bases). There are 13 residues in the CDR3. The germline V gene has CDR1 SQVTM and CDR2 ANQGSEA. Trimming pared 3 bases from V and 5 bases from J, leaving 11 bases between. In DNA, the CDR3 is TGCAGCGTTGATGAGGGGGGGGATCAGCCCCAGCATTTT. Translation: CSVDEGGDQPQHF. Based on the CDR3 plus reference TRBV29-1 and TRBJ1-5, the full variable domain is SAVISQKPSRDICQRGTSLTIQCQVDSQVTMMFWYRQQPGQSLTLIATANQGSEATYESGFVIDKFPISRPNLTFSTLTVSNMSPEDSSIYLCSVDEGGDQPQHFGDGTRLSIL.

V and J are TRBV2 and TRBJ2-1; 11 bases line up with TRBD2. The CDR3 contains 19 residues. Germline-derived CDR1 and CDR2 are SNHLY and FYNNEI. V was clipped by 4 bases and J by 3 bases; unmatched bases: 14. CDR3 sequence: CASSGSGGATAGNYNEQFF. CDR3 DNA sequence: TGTGCCAGCAGTGGTAGCGGGGGGGCCACGGCGGGAAACTACAATGAGCAGTTCTTC.

The V gene is TRBV7-8, the J gene TRBJ1-4; D is uncertain. Trimming removed 2 bases from V and 5 bases from J, with 9 bases in between. The CDR3 consists of 14 residues. Germline V CDR1 and CDR2: SGHVS, FQNEAQ. The CDR3 here is CASSLWGENEKLFF. The CDR3 DNA reads as TGTGCCAGCAGCTTATGGGGAGAAAATGAAAAACTGTTTTTT.

The V and J genes are TRBV18 and TRBJ2-6; TRBD1 agrees at 8 bases. CDR3 length: 19 residues. Germline-derived CDR1 and CDR2 are KGHSH and LQKENI. The V and J ends lost 2 bases and 3 bases, in that order; junction bases with no gene match: 12. The CDR3 nucleotides are TGTGCCAGCTCACCAGAACCGACAGGGGTTTCTGGTGGGGCCAACGTCCTGACTTTC. Its translation is CASSPEPTGVSGGANVLTF.

The chain joins TRBV27 to TRBJ2-1, with 7 bases fitting TRBD2. CDR3 size: 15 residues. V shed 4 bases and J 4 bases; nucleotides not matched to a gene: 7. The germline CDR1 and CDR2 sequences are MNHEY and SMNVEV (reference sequence). The CDR3, as DNA: TGTGCCAGCAGTTCCCGGGAGGCGGGATACAATGAGCAGTTCTTC. This sequence encodes CASSSREAGYNEQFF.

V is TRBV7-8 and J is TRBJ1-1; weak D call: TRBD1 (6 bases). The V end lost 8 bases, the J end lost 0 bases, and 19 bases lay between the germline ends. In germline, CDR1 is SGHVS, CDR2 FQNEAQ. This CDR3 spans 16 amino acids. As DNA, the CDR3 is TGTGCCAGCTGCAAGACGGGGGCCGAGCTGAACACTGAAGCTTTCTTT. As protein: CASCKTGAELNTEAFF.

The chain employs TRBV5-1 and TRBJ2-3; maybe TRBD1 (6 bases). Per the germline V gene, CDR1 is SGHRS and CDR2 is YFSETQ. Trimming shortened V by 0 bases and J by 0 bases, and 17 bases separated the two germline ends. CDR3 size: 18 residues. The CDR3 region is CASSLENHGTHSTDTQYF. CDR3 bases: TGCGCCAGCAGCTTGGAGAACCACGGGACACATAGCACAGATACGCAGTATTTT.

This clone was counted a single time. V and J are TRBV19 and TRBJ1-5; D gene ambiguous. This CDR3 is 15 amino acids long. V dropped 7 bases and J dropped 1 base, with 14 bases sitting between them. Germline-derived CDR1 and CDR2 are LNHDA and SQIVND (reference sequence). Written as DNA, the CDR3 is TGTGCCAGTAAGGCGGGCTTCGGAAGCAATCAGCCCCAGCATTTT. As protein: CASKAGFGSNQPQHF.

This rearrangement joins TRBV19 to TRBJ2-1, with TRBD2 as a possible D gene (6 bases). V gave up 1 base and J gave up 2 bases, with 6 bases separating them. Germline CDR1 and CDR2: LNHDA and SQIVND (reference sequence). The CDR3 loop spans 14 amino acids. CDR3 amino acids: CASSIAGAYNEQFF. The CDR3 region has the DNA TGTGCCAGTAGTATAGCGGGGGCCTACAATGAGCAGTTCTTC.

This clone was observed once. The rearrangement uses TRBV15 and TRBJ1-2, with TRBD1 as a possible D gene (6 bases). The ends were cut back, 0 bases at V and 8 bases at J, with 31 bases in the middle. Germline V gene data show CDR1 as LNHNV and CDR2 as YYDKDF (reference sequence). CDR3 size: 20 residues. The CDR3 protein is CATSRDPVALLQGKVEGYTF. In DNA form, the CDR3 reads TGTGCCACCAGCAGAGATCCCGTTGCGTTATTACAGGGAAAGGTGGAAGGCTACACCTTC.